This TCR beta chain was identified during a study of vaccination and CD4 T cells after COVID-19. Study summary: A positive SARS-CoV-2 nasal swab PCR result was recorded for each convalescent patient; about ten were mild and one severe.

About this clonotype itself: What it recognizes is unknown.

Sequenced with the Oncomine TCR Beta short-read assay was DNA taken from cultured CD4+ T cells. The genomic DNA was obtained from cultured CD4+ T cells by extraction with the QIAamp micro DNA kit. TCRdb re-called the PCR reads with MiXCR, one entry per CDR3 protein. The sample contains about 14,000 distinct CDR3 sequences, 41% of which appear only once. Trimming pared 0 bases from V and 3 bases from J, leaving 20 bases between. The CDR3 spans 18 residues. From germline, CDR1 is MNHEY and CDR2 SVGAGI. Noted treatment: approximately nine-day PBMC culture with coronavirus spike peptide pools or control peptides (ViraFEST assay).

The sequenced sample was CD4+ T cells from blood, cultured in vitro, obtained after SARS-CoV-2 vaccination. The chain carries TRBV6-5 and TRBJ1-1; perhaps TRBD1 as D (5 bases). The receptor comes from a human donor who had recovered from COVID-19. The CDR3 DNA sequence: TGTGCCAGCAGTTACTCGAAGGGCAGGGCGGTTTCGGACACTGAAGCTTTCTTT. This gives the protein CASSYSKGRAVSDTEAFF.